This passage covers 28 T cell receptor beta chains from one sample sequenced in a study of shared clonotypes between healthy human individuals. Generated by immunoSEQ multiplex PCR, the TCRdb table keeps only in-frame clones and is missing some. The repertoire holds fewer than 600,000 clones, with approximately 85% as singletons. Sequencing used PBMCs. The receptors originated from a woman in her forties in good health. Some clones in this sample may be carry-over from other donors' samples.

This chain uses TRBV30 with TRBJ1-6; D unresolved. This CDR3 region has 11 residues. The V and J ends lost 2 bases and 5 bases respectively, with 1 base between them. Germline values: CDR1 GTSNPN, CDR2 SVGIG (reference sequence). The CDR3 nucleotides are TGTGCCTGGAGTAATAATTCACCCCTCCACTTT. Its translation is CAWSNNSPLHF.

Here the CDR3 DNA reads TGTGCCAGCAGCCAGCCGGGGAGAAGAGTCAATGAGCAGTTCTTC. Its protein product is CASSQPGRRVNEQFF. The chain links TRBV7-9 to TRBJ2-1; the D gene is possibly TRBD2 (5 bases). In germline, CDR1 is SEHNR, CDR2 FQNEAQ (reference sequence). The CDR3 consists of 15 residues. V was shortened by 5 bases and J by 6 bases, with 17 bases between the two germline ends.

Only a few counts were recorded for this clone. The chain carries TRBV11-2 and TRBJ2-7, with 8 bases lining up with TRBD1. Germline V gene data show CDR1 as SGHAT and CDR2 as FQNNGV. The junction had 3 bases not matched to a gene; V was cut back by 1 base and J by 7 bases. CDR3 length: 13 residues. The chain's CDR3 is CASSLGQGAEQYF. The CDR3 nucleotides are TGTGCCAGCAGCTTAGGGCAGGGGGCAGAGCAGTACTTC.

The chain links TRBV5-4 to TRBJ2-5; D possibly corresponds to TRBD2 (5 bases). Germline CDR1 is SGHNT and CDR2 is YYREEE (reference sequence). There are 15 residues in the CDR3. V was clipped by 0 bases and J by 4 bases, with 13 bases between them. CDR3 in amino acids: CASSLAGSGRETQYF. The CDR3 DNA is TGTGCCAGCAGCTTGGCGGGATCGGGCAGAGAGACCCAGTACTTC.

This clone has more than one count but fewer than ten. The V call is TRBV5-1, the J call TRBJ1-1; no clear D. Trimming left V 4 bases short and J 3 bases short, with 10 bases between. CDR1 and CDR2 (germline): SGHRS, YFSETQ. This CDR3 spans 13 amino acids. DNA of the CDR3: TGCGCCAGCAGCAGCCACGCCGACACTGAAGCTTTCTTT. Residues: CASSSHADTEAFF.

The chain is built from TRBV19 and TRBJ2-3, with D tentatively TRBD2 (5 bases). V dropped 5 bases and J dropped 3 bases, with 18 bases sitting between them. The germline CDR1 and CDR2 sequences are LNHDA and SQIVND (reference sequence). The CDR3 runs to 16 residues. CDR3: CASSFGLTRETDTQYF. The CDR3 DNA reads as TGTGCCAGTAGTTTCGGACTTACTAGGGAGACAGATACGCAGTATTTT.

This clone was counted at least ten times. V and J are TRBV14 and TRBJ2-7, with D uncertain. Trimming left V 1 base short and J 2 bases short, with 6 bases between. Germline loops: CDR1 SGHDN, CDR2 FVKESK. The CDR3 runs to 13 residues. CDR3 sequence (DNA): TGTGCCAGCAGCCAAGGACGGGCCTACGAGCAGTACTTC. It encodes CASSQGRAYEQYF.

The chain uses TRBV14 and TRBJ1-1; D remains unclear. Germline CDR1 is SGHDN and CDR2 is FVKESK. The CDR3 covers 13 residues. Deletions cut 1 base from V and 11 bases from J, with 14 bases between. CDR3 DNA: TGTGCCAGCAGCCAAGTTCCACGCCTGGAGGCTTTCTTT. It translates to CASSQVPRLEAFF.

A remark on this clone: Being one base from a much bigger clone, this may be a read error. The chain uses TRBV7-9 and TRBJ2-2, with TRBD1 matching 10 bases. Germline trimming cut 3 bases from V and 6 bases from J; bases unmatched to any gene: 1. Germline loops: CDR1 SEHNR, CDR2 FQNEAQ (reference sequence). This CDR3 has 14 residues. The CDR3, as DNA: TGTGCCAGCAGCTTGACAGGGGGCCCCGGGGAGCTGTTTTTT. The encoded protein is CASSLTGGPGELFF.

The chain uses TRBV2 and TRBJ1-2; D gene uncertain. The germline V and J ends were trimmed by 5 bases and 4 bases, with 14 bases remaining between them. The CDR3 totals 14 residues. The germline V gene encodes CDR1 SNHLY and CDR2 FYNNEI. CDR3 loop: CASSSTELGYGYTF. The CDR3 nucleotides read TGTGCCAGCAGTTCCACCGAACTGGGCTATGGCTACACCTTC.

Regarding this clone: This specimen includes other DNA sequences encoding the same CDR3. The chain joins TRBV6-5 to TRBJ2-3, with D uncertain. The V end was cut by 2 bases, the J end by 2 bases, with 5 bases between. The germline V gene encodes CDR1 MNHEY and CDR2 SVGAGI. This CDR3 comprises 13 residues. This chain's CDR3 is CASSYVHTDTQYF. The CDR3 nucleotides read TGTGCCAGCAGTTACGTTCACACAGATACGCAGTATTTT.

This clone was detected ten times or more. The V gene is TRBV7-6, the J gene TRBJ2-5; D gene unclear. The CDR3 runs 13 residues. Germline CDR1 and CDR2: SGHVS and FNYEAQ. The V end was cut by 3 bases, the J end by 5 bases, with 10 bases between. The DNA of the CDR3 is TGTGCCAGCAGCTTGTTGGGGTGGGAGACCCAGTACTTC. Its translation: CASSLLGWETQYF.

The chain employs TRBV19 and TRBJ2-7; D is ambiguous. CDR1 and CDR2 (germline): LNHDA, SQIVND (reference sequence). This CDR3 has 14 amino acids. V shed 7 bases and J shed 5 bases, with 18 bases lying between them. CDR3 loop: CASKVGQTWDEQYF. CDR3 coding DNA: TGTGCCAGTAAGGTGGGCCAAACCTGGGACGAGCAGTACTTC.

This chain connects TRBV6-1 to TRBJ2-7; D remains unclear. This CDR3 has 12 residues. V was trimmed by 1 base and J by 4 bases, leaving 5 bases between them. The V gene's germline CDR1 is MNHNS and CDR2 SASEGT. The CDR3 is CASSEVGYEQYF. The CDR3 DNA follows: TGTGCCAGCAGTGAAGTGGGGTACGAGCAGTACTTC.

There are a few counts of this clone. Different DNA sequences within this sample yield the same CDR3. The chain combines TRBV7-3 with TRBJ1-1; D perhaps matches TRBD1 (6 bases). The germline CDR1 and CDR2 sequences are SGHTA and FQGTGA. The CDR3 consists of 15 residues. The V and J ends lost 1 base and 1 base respectively, with 10 bases between them. The CDR3 spells CASSLMATGNTEAFF. In nucleotides, the CDR3 is TGTGCCAGCAGCTTAATGGCGACAGGGAACACTGAAGCTTTCTTT.

The chain has TRBV28 and TRBJ1-1; TRBD1 aligns across 7 bases. The CDR3 length is 12 residues. Trimming took 11 bases from V and 1 from J; bases not matched to a gene: 4. Germline values: CDR1 MDHEN, CDR2 SYDVKM. The CDR3 nucleotides read TGTGCCTACAGGGGCCCGAACACTGAAGCTTTCTTT. It codes for CAYRGPNTEAFF.

The chain links TRBV4-1 to TRBJ1-1; D is uncertain. The CDR3 consists of 18 residues. CDR1 and CDR2 (germline): MGHRA, YSYEKL. V lost 4 bases and J 0 bases, leaving 21 bases between the germline ends. CDR3 protein: CASSRGRPTRAMNTEAFF. The CDR3, as DNA: TGCGCCAGCAGCCGAGGTCGTCCGACTAGGGCGATGAACACTGAAGCTTTCTTT.

A few counts support this clone. The chain is built from TRBV19 and TRBJ2-1, with TRBD2 identical over 15 bases. The J segment lost 7 bases and the V segment lost 4 bases, leaving 8 bases of the junction unmatched. Looked up from germline, CDR1 is LNHDA and CDR2 is SQIVND (reference sequence). The CDR3 contains 17 residues. CDR3 DNA: TGTGCCAGTAGTACAAAAGGACTAGCGGGAGGGGGGAATGAGCAGTTCTTC. It specifies CASSTKGLAGGGNEQFF.

This clone appeared a few times. The chain is built from TRBV6-1 and TRBJ2-7; D might be TRBD2 (6 bases). Trimming shortened V by 1 base and J by 2 bases, and 12 bases separated the two germline ends. This CDR3 has 15 amino acids. Germline V lookup: CDR1 MNHNS, CDR2 SASEGT. Here the CDR3 reads CASSEDVGGTYEQYF. The CDR3 DNA reads as TGTGCCAGCAGTGAAGATGTGGGCGGGACCTACGAGCAGTACTTC.

The V and J genes are TRBV6-5 and TRBJ2-3; the D is unclear. Trimming left V 6 bases short and J 0 bases short, with 4 bases between. The CDR3 contains 12 residues. Germline CDR1 MNHEY, CDR2 SVGAGI. The DNA of the CDR3 is TGTGCCAGCAGCCGAAGCACAGATACGCAGTATTTT. Residues: CASSRSTDTQYF.

The rearrangement uses TRBV5-4 and TRBJ1-1; unclear D gene. CDR1 and CDR2 (germline): SGHNT, YYREEE (reference sequence). The CDR3 runs 14 residues. V gave up 0 bases and J gave up 0 bases, with 6 bases separating them. CDR3 loop: CASSLVGMNTEAFF. The CDR3 bases are TGTGCCAGCAGCTTGGTCGGGATGAACACTGAAGCTTTCTTT.

The V call is TRBV20-1, the J call TRBJ2-1; D is uncertain. Trimming removed 0 bases from V and 9 bases from J, with 6 bases in between. This CDR3 has 11 residues. CDR1 is DFQATT, CDR2 SNEGSKA, per germline (reference sequence). CDR3: CSARDISEQFF. The CDR3 nucleotides read TGCAGTGCTAGAGATATAAGTGAGCAGTTCTTC.

The V gene is TRBV19, the J gene TRBJ1-1, with no clear D. The germline gives CDR1 LNHDA, CDR2 SQIVND (reference sequence). Trimming removed 6 bases at V and 1 base at J, with 12 bases between. This CDR3 has 14 residues. The CDR3 reads CASRTRQRNTEAFF. CDR3 in DNA: TGTGCCAGTAGGACTCGGCAGAGGAACACTGAAGCTTTCTTT.

This clone was seen only a few times. This chain links TRBV6-5 with TRBJ2-2; 9 bases agree with TRBD1. This CDR3 contains 13 residues. Germline CDR1 and CDR2: MNHEY and SVGAGI. Unmatched junction bases numbered 6, after V lost 10 bases and J lost 6 bases. CDR3 DNA: TGTGCCACCCGGACAGGGGAATCCGGGGAGCTGTTTTTT. It codes for CATRTGESGELFF.

The chain combines TRBV6-6 with TRBJ1-3; 9 nucleotides agree with TRBD1. J was trimmed by 4 bases and V by 7 bases; bases with no gene match: 8. Germline V CDR1 and CDR2: MNHNY, SVGAGI (reference sequence). The CDR3 sequence is 15 residues long. DNA of the CDR3: TGTGCCAGCAAACTTTCGGGACAGGGAGGAAACACCATATATTTT. Amino acids: CASKLSGQGGNTIYF.

This clone was observed a single time. This chain uses TRBV18 with TRBJ2-1; D is perhaps TRBD2 (5 bases). V was trimmed by 0 bases and J by 7 bases, leaving 10 bases between them. Germline CDR1 reads KGHSH; CDR2 reads LQKENI. This CDR3 is built from 14 residues. This chain's CDR3 is CASSPPETKNEQFF. The CDR3 DNA reads as TGTGCCAGCTCACCACCCGAGACTAAGAATGAGCAGTTCTTC.

The gene calls are TRBV11-2 and TRBJ2-7; no firm D call. Trimming removed 5 bases at V and 0 bases at J, with 14 bases between. The CDR3 loop spans 15 amino acids. Germline CDR1 SGHAT, CDR2 FQNNGV. The CDR3 reads CASSTTAHPSYEQYF. The DNA for the CDR3 is TGTGCCAGCAGCACCACGGCGCATCCCTCCTACGAGCAGTACTTC.

CDR3 coding DNA: TGTGCCAGCAGCAAAGAGCAAGCGGGAGGGGTGGATACGCAGTATTTT. It specifies CASSKEQAGGVDTQYF. This chain connects TRBV21-1 to TRBJ2-3; the table's D call TRBD2 went unverified against the DNA. TRBV21-1 has pseudogene status. The CDR3 extends over 16 amino acids.